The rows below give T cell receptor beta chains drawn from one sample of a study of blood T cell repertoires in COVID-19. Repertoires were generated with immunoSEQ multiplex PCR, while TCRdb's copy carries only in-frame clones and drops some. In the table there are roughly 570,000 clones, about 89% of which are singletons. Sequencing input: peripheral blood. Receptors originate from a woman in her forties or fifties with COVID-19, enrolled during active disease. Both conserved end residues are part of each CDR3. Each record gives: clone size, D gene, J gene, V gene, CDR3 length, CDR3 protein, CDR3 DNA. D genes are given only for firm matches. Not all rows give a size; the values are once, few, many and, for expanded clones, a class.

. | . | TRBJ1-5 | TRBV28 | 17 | CASISARGGVGNQPQHF | TGTGCCAGCATCTCCGCCCGCGGGGGCGTCGGCAATCAGCCCCAGCATTTT
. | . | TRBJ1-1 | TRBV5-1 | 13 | CASSSRGNTEAFF | TGCGCCAGCAGCTCCAGGGGGAACACTGAAGCTTTCTTT
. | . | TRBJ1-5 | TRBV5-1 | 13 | CASSLQVNQPQHF | TGCGCCAGCAGCTTGCAGGTTAATCAGCCCCAGCATTTT
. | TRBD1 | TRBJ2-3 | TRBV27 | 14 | CASSGTGGSGTQYF | TGTGCCAGCAGTGGGACAGGGGGGAGCGGTACGCAGTATTTT
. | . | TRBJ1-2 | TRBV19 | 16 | CASSTTPGRAFYGYTF | TGTGCCAGTAGTACCACTCCGGGGAGGGCATTCTATGGCTACACCTTC
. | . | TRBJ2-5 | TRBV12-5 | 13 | CASGLGTEETQYF | TGTGCTAGTGGTTTGGGAACGGAAGAGACCCAGTACTTC
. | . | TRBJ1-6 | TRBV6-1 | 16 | CASSEPPGVVRSPLHF | TGTGCCAGCAGTGAACCGCCGGGGGTAGTGCGCTCACCCCTCCACTTT
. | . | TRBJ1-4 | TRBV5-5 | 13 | CASSLGDMEKLFF | TGTGCCAGCAGCTTGGGGGACATGGAAAAACTGTTTTTT
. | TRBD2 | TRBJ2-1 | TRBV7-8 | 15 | CASSPGEGSYNEQFF | TGTGCCAGCAGCCCTGGGGAGGGCTCCTACAATGAGCAGTTCTTC
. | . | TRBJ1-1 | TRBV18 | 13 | CASSQGWGTEAFF | TGTGCCAGCTCCCAGGGATGGGGCACTGAAGCTTTCTTT
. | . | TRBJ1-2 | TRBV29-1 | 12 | CSVEDPGVSYTF | TGCAGCGTTGAAGATCCAGGGGTGAGCTACACCTTC
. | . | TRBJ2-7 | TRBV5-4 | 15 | CASSLDFGQPYEQYF | TGTGCCAGCAGCTTGGATTTCGGACAGCCCTACGAGCAGTACTTC
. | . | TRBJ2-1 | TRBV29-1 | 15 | CSVAGREGDVNEQFF | TGCAGCGTGGCCGGTCGAGAGGGGGATGTCAATGAGCAGTTCTTC
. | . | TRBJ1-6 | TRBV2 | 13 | CATHGTANSPLHF | TGTGCCACCCACGGGACTGCTAATTCACCCCTCCACTTT
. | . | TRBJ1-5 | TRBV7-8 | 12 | CASSRTNQPQHF | TGTGCCAGCAGCCGGACAAATCAGCCCCAGCATTTT
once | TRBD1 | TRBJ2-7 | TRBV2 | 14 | CAEKRGQGVGEQYF | TGTGCCGAAAAGCGGGGACAGGGAGTGGGGGAGCAGTACTTC
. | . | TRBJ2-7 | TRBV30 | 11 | CAWGREGGQYF | TGTGCCTGGGGAAGGGAGGGGGGGCAGTACTTC
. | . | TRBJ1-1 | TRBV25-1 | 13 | CASSELGDTEAFF | TGTGCCAGCAGTGAATTGGGAGACACTGAAGCTTTCTTT
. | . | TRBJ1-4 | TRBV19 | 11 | CASTINEKLFF | TGTGCCAGTACCATCAATGAAAAACTGTTTTTT
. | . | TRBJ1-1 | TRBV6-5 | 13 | CASTIQGGTEAFF | TGTGCCAGCACCATACAGGGTGGCACTGAAGCTTTCTTT
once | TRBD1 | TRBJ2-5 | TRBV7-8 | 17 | CASSHPNRRGRVETQYF | TGTGCCAGCAGCCACCCGAACCGAAGGGGGCGCGTGGAGACCCAGTACTTC
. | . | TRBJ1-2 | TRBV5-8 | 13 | CASSWARGPGYTF | TGTGCCAGCAGCTGGGCCAGGGGACCTGGCTACACCTTC
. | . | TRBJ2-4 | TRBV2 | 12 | CASRGSKNIQYF | TGTGCCAGCCGGGGTTCCAAAAACATTCAGTACTTC
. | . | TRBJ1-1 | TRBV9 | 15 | CASSPLGGAYTEAFF | TGTGCCAGCAGCCCCCTAGGGGGAGCCTACACTGAAGCTTTCTTT
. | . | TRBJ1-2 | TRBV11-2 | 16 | CASSLDRGYTNYGYTF | TGTGCCAGCAGCTTAGACAGGGGCTACACTAACTATGGCTACACCTTC
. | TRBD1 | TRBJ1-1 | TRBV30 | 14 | CAWSQTGGNTEAFF | TGTGCCTGGAGTCAGACAGGGGGGAATACTGAAGCTTTCTTT
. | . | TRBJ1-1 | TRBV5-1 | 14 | CASSSGQGVTEAFF | .
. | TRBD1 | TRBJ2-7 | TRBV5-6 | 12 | CASSVQGTEQYF | TGTGCCAGCAGCGTACAGGGGACCGAGCAGTACTTC
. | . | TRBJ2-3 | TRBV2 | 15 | CASSKDSRQADTQYF | TGTGCCAGCTCCAAGGACTCCCGTCAGGCAGATACGCAGTATTTT
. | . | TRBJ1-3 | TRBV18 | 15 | CASSPPQGRGNTIYF | TGTGCCAGCTCACCACCGCAGGGAAGAGGAAACACCATATATTTT
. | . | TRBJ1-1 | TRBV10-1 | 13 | CASSKGGGTEAFF | TGCGCCAGCTCCAAGGGTGGGGGGACTGAAGCTTTCTTT
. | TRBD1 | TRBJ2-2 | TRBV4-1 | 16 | CASSLTGTGRYGELFF | TGCGCCAGCAGCCTAACCGGGACAGGGAGGTACGGGGAGCTGTTTTTT
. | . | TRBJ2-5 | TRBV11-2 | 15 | CASSSRGRGQETQYF | TGTGCCAGCAGCTCGCGGGGGCGGGGTCAAGAGACCCAGTACTTC
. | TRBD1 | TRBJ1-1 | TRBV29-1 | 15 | CSVEHRSRGRTEAFF | TGCAGCGTTGAACATCGAAGCAGGGGGCGAACTGAAGCTTTCTTT
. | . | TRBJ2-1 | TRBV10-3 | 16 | CAISESTRDMGNEQFF | TGTGCCATCAGTGAGTCGACTCGGGACATGGGCAATGAGCAGTTCTTC
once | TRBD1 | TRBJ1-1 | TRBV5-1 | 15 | CASSLEGQGNTEAFF | TGCGCCAGCAGCTTGGAGGGACAGGGCAACACTGAAGCTTTCTTT
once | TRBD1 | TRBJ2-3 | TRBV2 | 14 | CASRAGQGPDTQYF | TGTGCCAGCAGGGCGGGACAGGGCCCAGATACGCAGTATTTT
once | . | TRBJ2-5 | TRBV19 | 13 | CASSIPGWAGKYF | TGTGCCAGTAGTATACCCGGTTGGGCAGGGAAGTACTTC
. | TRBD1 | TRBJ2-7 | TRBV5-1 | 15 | CASSLGWQGAPEQYF | TGCGCCAGCAGCTTGGGTTGGCAGGGGGCGCCCGAGCAGTACTTC
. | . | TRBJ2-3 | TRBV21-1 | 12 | CASITTTDTQYF | TGTGCCAGCATAACTACGACAGATACGCAGTATTTT
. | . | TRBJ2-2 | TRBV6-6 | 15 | CASSYSGRATGELFF | TGTGCCAGCAGTTACTCGGGCAGGGCGACCGGGGAGCTGTTTTTT
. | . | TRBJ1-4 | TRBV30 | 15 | CAWSPPGHPDEKLFF | TGTGCCTGGAGTCCCCCGGGACACCCTGATGAAAAACTGTTTTTT
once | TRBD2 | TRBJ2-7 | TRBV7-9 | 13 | CASSFGGGYEQYF | TGTGCCAGCAGCTTCGGCGGGGGCTACGAGCAGTACTTC
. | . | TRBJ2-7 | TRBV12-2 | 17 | CASRLEDRDRVSYEQYF | TGTGCAAGTCGCTTAGAGGACCGGGACAGGGTCTCCTACGAGCAGTACTTC
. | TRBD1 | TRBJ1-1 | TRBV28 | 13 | CASSRQGGAEAFF | TGTGCCAGCAGCCGACAGGGGGGGGCTGAAGCTTTCTTT
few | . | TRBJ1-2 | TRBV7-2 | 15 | CASSLSRSEAYGYTF | TGTGCCAGCAGCTTATCCCGGTCGGAGGCTTATGGCTACACCTTC
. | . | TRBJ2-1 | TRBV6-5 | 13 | CASSSMKYNEQFF | TGTGCCAGCAGTTCTATGAAGTACAATGAGCAGTTCTTC
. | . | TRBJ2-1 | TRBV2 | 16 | CASSEAGARSYNEQFF | TGTGCCAGCAGTGAAGCGGGGGCTCGCTCCTACAATGAGCAGTTCTTC
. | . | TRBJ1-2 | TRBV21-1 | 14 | CASSSRDNNYGYTF | TGTGCCAGCAGCTCCCGGGACAATAACTATGGCTACACCTTC
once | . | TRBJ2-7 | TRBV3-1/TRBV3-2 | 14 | CASSPEVSLGEQYF | TGTGCCAGCAGCCCCGAGGTTTCGCTGGGCGAGCAGTACTTC
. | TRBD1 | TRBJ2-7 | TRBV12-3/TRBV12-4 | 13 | CASSWTGDYEQYF | TGTGCCAGCAGTTGGACAGGGGACTACGAGCAGTACTTC